This entry describes one T cell receptor beta chain. Antigen: not known. This sample was included in a study of CD8 T cells in Susac syndrome. At the level of the study: Patients with Susac syndrome were therapy-naive, taking corticosteroids, with some also receiving intravenous immunoglobulin, or taking intravenous immunoglobulin alone at the time their blood was drawn. Study-wide results and caveats: When the CD4+ T cell repertoires of patients with Susac syndrome were examined, they did not show any clonal expansion.

Random-hexamer reverse transcription was applied to roughly 0.5 to 1 ug RNA. TCRdb itself ran the immunoSEQ multiplex PCR reads through MiXCR, one entry per CDR3 protein. Of about 190,000 distinct CDR3 sequences in the sample, 90% to 96% were seen once. Trimming stripped 1 base from V and 2 bases from J, with 11 bases between. This CDR3 comprises 14 residues. CDR1 and CDR2 from the germline V gene are SQVTM and ANQGSEA. The chain employs TRBV29-1 and TRBJ1-2; D perhaps matches TRBD1 (5 bases). Sequencing was done on a sample of CD4+ T cells from PBMCs. This TCR came from a human donor with Susac syndrome. The CDR3 spells CSVEASTANYGYTF. CDR3 DNA sequence: TGCAGCGTTGAAGCATCGACAGCGAACTATGGCTACACCTTC.